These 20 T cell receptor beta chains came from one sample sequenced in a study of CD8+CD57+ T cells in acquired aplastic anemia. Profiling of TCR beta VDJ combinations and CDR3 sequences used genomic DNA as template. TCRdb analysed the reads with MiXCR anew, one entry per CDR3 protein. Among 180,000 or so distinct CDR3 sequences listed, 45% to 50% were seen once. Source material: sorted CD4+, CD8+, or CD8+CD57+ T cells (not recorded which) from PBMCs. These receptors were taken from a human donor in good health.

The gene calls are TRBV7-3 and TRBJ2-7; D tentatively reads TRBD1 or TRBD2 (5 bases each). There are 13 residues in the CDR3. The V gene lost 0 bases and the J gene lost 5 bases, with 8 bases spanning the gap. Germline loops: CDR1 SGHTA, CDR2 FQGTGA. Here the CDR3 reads CASSLTRDDEQYF. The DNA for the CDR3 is TGTGCCAGCAGCTTAACCCGGGACGACGAGCAGTACTTC.

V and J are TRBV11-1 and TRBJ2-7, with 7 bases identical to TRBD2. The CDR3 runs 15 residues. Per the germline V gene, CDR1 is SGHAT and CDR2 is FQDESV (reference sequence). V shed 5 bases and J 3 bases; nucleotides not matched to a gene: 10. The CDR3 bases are TGTGCCAGCAGCCCCGGGTCAGCGGGATACTACGAGCAGTACTTC. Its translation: CASSPGSAGYYEQYF.

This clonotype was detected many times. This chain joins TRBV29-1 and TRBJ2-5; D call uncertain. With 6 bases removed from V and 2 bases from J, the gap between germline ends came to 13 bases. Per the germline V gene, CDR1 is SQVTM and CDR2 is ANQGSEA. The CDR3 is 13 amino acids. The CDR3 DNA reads TGCAGCGTAAAATATGGACCTCAAGAGACCCAGTACTTC. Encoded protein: CSVKYGPQETQYF.

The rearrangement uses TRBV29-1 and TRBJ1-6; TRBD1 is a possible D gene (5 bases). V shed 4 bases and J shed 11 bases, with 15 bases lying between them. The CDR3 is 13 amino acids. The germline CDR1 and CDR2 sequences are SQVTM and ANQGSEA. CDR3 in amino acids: CSVGGGFNPPLHF. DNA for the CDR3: TGCAGCGTTGGGGGGGGATTCAATCCACCCCTCCACTTT.

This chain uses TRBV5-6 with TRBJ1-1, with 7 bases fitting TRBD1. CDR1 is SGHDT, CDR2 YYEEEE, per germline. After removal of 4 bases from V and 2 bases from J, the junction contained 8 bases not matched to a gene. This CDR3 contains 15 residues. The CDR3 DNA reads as TGTGCCAGCAGCCTGATGACAGGGCGAAACACTGAAGCTTTCTTT. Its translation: CASSLMTGRNTEAFF.

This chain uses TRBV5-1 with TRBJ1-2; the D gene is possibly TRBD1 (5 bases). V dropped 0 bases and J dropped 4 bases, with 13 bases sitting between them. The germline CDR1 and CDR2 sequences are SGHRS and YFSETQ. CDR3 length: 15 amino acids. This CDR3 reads CASSLDAGQVYGYTF. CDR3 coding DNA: TGCGCCAGCAGCTTGGACGCGGGGCAGGTCTATGGCTACACCTTC.

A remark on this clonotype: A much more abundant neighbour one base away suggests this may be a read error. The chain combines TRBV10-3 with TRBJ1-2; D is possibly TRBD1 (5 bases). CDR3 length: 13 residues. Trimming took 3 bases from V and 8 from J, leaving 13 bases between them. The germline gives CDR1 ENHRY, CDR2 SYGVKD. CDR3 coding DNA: TGTGCCATCAGTGACCCAGGGTCGACCGGCTACACCTTC. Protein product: CAISDPGSTGYTF.

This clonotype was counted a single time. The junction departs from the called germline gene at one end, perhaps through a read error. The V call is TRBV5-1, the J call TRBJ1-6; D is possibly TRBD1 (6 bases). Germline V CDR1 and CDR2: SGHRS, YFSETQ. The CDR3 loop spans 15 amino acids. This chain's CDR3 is CASRVEDRYNSPLLF. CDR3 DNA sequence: TGCGCCAGCAGGGTGGAGGACAGATATAATTCACCCCTCCTCTTT.

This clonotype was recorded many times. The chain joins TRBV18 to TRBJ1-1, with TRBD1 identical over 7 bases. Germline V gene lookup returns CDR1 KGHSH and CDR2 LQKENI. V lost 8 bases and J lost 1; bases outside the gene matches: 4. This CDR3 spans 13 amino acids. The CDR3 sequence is CASSRQGNTEAFF. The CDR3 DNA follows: TGTGCCAGCAGCCGACAGGGGAACACTGAAGCTTTCTTT.

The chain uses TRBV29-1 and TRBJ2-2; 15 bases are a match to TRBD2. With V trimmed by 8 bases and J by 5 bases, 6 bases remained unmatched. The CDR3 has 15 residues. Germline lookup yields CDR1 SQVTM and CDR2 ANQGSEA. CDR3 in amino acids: CSSGLAGGWTGELFF. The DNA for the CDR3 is TGCAGCTCGGGACTAGCGGGAGGTTGGACCGGGGAGCTGTTTTTT.

The CDR3 sequence is CASSITDRGRNSPLHF. In DNA, the CDR3 is TGTGCCAGTAGTATCACAGACAGGGGAAGAAATTCACCCCTCCACTTT. The chain joins TRBV19 to TRBJ1-6; TRBD1 matches 8 bases. The V gene end was trimmed by 3 bases and the J gene end by 7 bases; junction bases not matched to a gene: 8. The CDR3 is 16 residues long. In germline, CDR1 is LNHDA, CDR2 SQIVND (reference sequence).

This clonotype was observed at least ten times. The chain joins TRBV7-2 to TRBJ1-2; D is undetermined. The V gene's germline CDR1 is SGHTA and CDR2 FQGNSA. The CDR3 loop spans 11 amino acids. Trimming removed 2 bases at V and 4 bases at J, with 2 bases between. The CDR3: CASSLFYGYTF. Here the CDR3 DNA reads TGTGCCAGCAGCTTATTCTATGGCTACACCTTC.

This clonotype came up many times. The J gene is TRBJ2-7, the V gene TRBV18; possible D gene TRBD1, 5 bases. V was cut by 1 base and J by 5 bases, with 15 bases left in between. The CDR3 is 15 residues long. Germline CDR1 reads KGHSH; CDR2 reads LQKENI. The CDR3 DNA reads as TGTGCCAGCTCACCACGGCAGGGCATCGGTAACGAGCAGTACTTC. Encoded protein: CASSPRQGIGNEQYF.

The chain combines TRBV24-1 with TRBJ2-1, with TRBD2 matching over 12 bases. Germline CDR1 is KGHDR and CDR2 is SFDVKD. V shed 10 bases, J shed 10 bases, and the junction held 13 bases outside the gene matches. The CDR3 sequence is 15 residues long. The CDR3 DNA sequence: TGTGCCACAGGGCGGCTAGCGGGAGGGCCCCGGGAGCAGTTCTTC. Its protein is CATGRLAGGPREQFF.

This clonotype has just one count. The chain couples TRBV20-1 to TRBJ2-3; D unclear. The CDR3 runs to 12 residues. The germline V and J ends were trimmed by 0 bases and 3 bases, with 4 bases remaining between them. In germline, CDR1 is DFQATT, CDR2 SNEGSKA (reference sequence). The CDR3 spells CSARDGTDTQYF. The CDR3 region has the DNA TGCAGTGCTAGAGATGGTACAGATACGCAGTATTTT.

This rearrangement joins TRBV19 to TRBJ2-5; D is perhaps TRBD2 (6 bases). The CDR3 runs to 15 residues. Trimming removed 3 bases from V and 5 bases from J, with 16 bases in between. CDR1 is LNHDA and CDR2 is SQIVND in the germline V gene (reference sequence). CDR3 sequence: CASSIRGGDWETQYF. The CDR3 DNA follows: TGTGCCAGTAGTATCCGAGGAGGGGATTGGGAGACCCAGTACTTC.

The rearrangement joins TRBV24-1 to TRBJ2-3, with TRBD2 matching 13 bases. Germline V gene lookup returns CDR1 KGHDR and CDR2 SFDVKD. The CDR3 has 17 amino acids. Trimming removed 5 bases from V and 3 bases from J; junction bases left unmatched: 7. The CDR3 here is CATSGPRTSGRTDTQYF. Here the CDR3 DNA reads TGTGCCACCAGTGGACCACGGACTAGCGGGAGAACAGATACGCAGTATTTT.

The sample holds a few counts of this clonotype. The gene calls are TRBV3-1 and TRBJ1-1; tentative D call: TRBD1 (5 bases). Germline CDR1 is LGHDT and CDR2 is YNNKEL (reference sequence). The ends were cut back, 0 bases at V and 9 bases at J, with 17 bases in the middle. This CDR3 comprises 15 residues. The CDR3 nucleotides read TGTGCCAGCAGCCAAGAGTGGACACACAATCATAAAGCTTTCTTT. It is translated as CASSQEWTHNHKAFF.

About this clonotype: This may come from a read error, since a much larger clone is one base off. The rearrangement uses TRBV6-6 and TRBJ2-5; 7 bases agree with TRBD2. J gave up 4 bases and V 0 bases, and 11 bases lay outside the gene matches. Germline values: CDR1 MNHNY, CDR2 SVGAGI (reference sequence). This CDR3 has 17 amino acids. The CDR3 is CASSYSRPRGDRETQYF. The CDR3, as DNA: TGTGCCAGCAGTTACTCCCGGCCTCGGGGGGACCGAGAGACCCAGTACTTC.

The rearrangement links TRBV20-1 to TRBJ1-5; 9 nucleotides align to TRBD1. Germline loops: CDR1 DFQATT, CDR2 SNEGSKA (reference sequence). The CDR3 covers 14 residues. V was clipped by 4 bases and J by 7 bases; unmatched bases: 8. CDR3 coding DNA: TGCAGTGCTACATACAGGGGGCTGGGGCAGCCCCAGCATTTT. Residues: CSATYRGLGQPQHF.